The 4 T cell receptor beta chains presented below share a single source sample, sequenced in a study of cytomegalovirus exposure and HLA in healthy donors. The PCR contained 60 Vbeta and 13 Jbeta primers. Libraries were prepared by immunoSEQ multiplex PCR; TCRdb keeps only in-frame clonotypes and omits some of them. This sample yields tens of thousands of clones, of which around nine tenths are seen a single time; roughly 9% belongs to the top ten. Sequenced input: PBMCs. The source of these receptors is a man in his thirties or forties in good health and CMV-seropositive.

The V gene is TRBV18, the J gene TRBJ2-7; D possibly corresponds to TRBD2 (6 bases). The V gene lost 1 base and the J gene lost 6 bases, with 16 bases spanning the gap. This CDR3 spans 15 amino acids. Per the germline V gene, CDR1 is KGHSH and CDR2 is LQKENI. DNA of the CDR3: TGTGCCAGCTCACCACGGGGGGATCAGTCTTCCGAGCAGTACTTC. Translated: CASSPRGDQSSEQYF.

The chain joins TRBV2 to TRBJ1-1; D is possibly TRBD1 (5 bases). This CDR3 is 14 amino acids long. The V gene's germline CDR1 is SNHLY and CDR2 FYNNEI. V was cut by 10 bases and J by 1 base, with 16 bases left in between. In DNA form, the CDR3 reads TGTGCCACCGGGGGGACTATCTCGAACACTGAAGCTTTCTTT. Translated: CATGGTISNTEAFF. The full variable domain, its missing parts supplied by reference TRBV2 and TRBJ1-1, is EPEVTQTPSHQVTQMGQEVILRCVPISNHLYFYWYRQILGQKVEFLVSFYNNEISEKSEIFDDQFSVERPDGSNFTLKIRSTKLEDSAMYFCATGGTISNTEAFFGQGTRLTVV.

In this sample, this clone turned up a few times. The J gene is TRBJ1-5, the V gene TRBV28, with TRBD1 as a possible D gene (5 bases). The germline V and J ends were trimmed by 1 base and 7 bases, with 11 bases remaining between them. CDR3 length: 14 residues. Per germline, CDR1 MDHEN and CDR2 SYDVKM. As DNA, the CDR3 is TGTGCCAGCAGTTTATCCCAAAACAGGCAGCCCCAGCATTTT. Protein product: CASSLSQNRQPQHF.

Here the CDR3 DNA reads TGTGCCAGCAGCCTAAATCGGGGGGCCAACTATGGCTACACCTTC. Residues: CASSLNRGANYGYTF. The chain recombines TRBV7-2 with TRBJ1-2, with a possible D match to TRBD1 (6 bases). The length of the CDR3 is 15 residues. Germline V gene data show CDR1 as SGHTA and CDR2 as FQGNSA. V lost 5 bases, J lost 2 bases, and 15 bases lay in between.